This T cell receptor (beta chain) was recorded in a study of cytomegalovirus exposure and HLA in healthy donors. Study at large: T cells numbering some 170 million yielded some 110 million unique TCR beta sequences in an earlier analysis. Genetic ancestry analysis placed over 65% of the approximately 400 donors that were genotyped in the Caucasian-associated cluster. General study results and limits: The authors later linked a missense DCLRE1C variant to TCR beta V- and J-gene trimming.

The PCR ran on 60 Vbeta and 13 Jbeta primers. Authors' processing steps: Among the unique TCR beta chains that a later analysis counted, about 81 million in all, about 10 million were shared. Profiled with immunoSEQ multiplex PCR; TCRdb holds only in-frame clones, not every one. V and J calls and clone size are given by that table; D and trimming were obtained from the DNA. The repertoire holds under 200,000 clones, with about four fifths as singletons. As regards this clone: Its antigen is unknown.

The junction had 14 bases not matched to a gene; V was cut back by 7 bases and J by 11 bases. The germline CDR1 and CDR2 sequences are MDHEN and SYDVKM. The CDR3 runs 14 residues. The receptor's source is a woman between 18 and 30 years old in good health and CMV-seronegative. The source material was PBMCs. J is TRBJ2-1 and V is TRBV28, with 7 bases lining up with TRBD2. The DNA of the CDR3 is TGTGCCAGCATTCGGGCTCTGGGCAGCGGGAAGCAGTTCTTC. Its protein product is CASIRALGSGKQFF.